The 5 T cell receptor beta chains below were found in one sample sequenced in a study of blood T cell repertoires in COVID-19. The protocol was immunoSEQ multiplex PCR, while the TCRdb copy is restricted to in-frame clones and leaves out a portion. The table lists roughly 210,000 clones, less than 90% of them singletons, with about 1.7% in the top ten. What was sequenced was peripheral blood. The receptors stem from a man in his 70s with acute or convalescent COVID-19.

Here the CDR3 reads CASSQTGQGTYGYTF. The CDR3 region has the DNA TGTGCCAGCAGCCAAACGGGACAGGGAACCTATGGCTACACCTTC. This chain joins TRBV4-2 and TRBJ1-2, with 9 bases lining up with TRBD1. Germline CDR1 is LGHNA and CDR2 is YNFKEQ. The CDR3 runs 15 residues. J gave up 4 bases and V 2 bases, and 5 bases lay outside the gene matches.

This chain links TRBV28 with TRBJ2-7; tentatively, D is TRBD2 (5 bases). CDR3 length: 13 amino acids. Germline CDR1 MDHEN, CDR2 SYDVKM. Trimming left V 5 bases short and J 5 bases short, with 13 bases between. This CDR3 is CASSEGLSNEQYF. CDR3 bases: TGTGCCAGCAGTGAGGGCCTATCCAACGAGCAGTACTTC. The full variable domain, its missing parts supplied by reference TRBV28 and TRBJ2-7, is DVKVTQSSRYLVKRTGEKVFLECVQDMDHENMFWYRQDPGLGLRLIYFSYDVKMKEKGDIPEGYSVSREKKERFSLILESASTNQTSMYLCASSEGLSNEQYFGPGTRLTVT.

V and J are TRBV7-9 and TRBJ2-7, with 11 nucleotides matching TRBD2. The CDR3 has 15 amino acids. Trimming removed 5 bases from V and 2 bases from J; junction bases left unmatched: 5. Germline-derived CDR1 and CDR2 are SEHNR and FQNEAQ (reference sequence). The chain's CDR3 is CASSPLAGGTYEQYF. The CDR3 DNA sequence: TGTGCCAGCAGCCCCCTAGCGGGAGGCACCTACGAGCAGTACTTC. The variable domain in full, completed from reference TRBV7-9 and TRBJ2-7, reads DTGVSQNPRHKITKRGQNVTFRCDPISEHNRLYWYRQTLGQGPEFLTYFQNEAQLEKSRLLSDRFSAERPKGSFSTLEIQRTEQGDSAMYLCASSPLAGGTYEQYFGPGTRLTVT.

Regarding this clone: Other nucleotide sequences from this sample produce the same CDR3. The rearrangement joins TRBV3-1 (or the pseudogene TRBV3-2) to TRBJ1-1; a weak D match, TRBD1 (6 bases). Germline CDR1 is LGHDT and CDR2 is YNNKEL (reference sequence). Deletions cut 4 bases from V and 0 bases from J, with 9 bases between. This CDR3 region has 14 residues. The CDR3 loop reads CASSPTGLNTEAFF. The CDR3 region has the DNA TGTGCCAGCAGCCCGACAGGACTGAACACTGAAGCTTTCTTT.

The rearrangement joins TRBV7-2 to TRBJ2-1, with 9 bases aligning to TRBD2. The CDR3 totals 14 residues. Unmatched junction bases numbered 7, after V lost 5 bases and J lost 8 bases. Germline CDR1 and CDR2: SGHTA and FQGNSA. The CDR3 coding sequence is TGTGCCAGCAGCACCGGGACTAGCTCGGATGAGCAGTTCTTC. Protein: CASSTGTSSDEQFF.